These 8 T cell receptor beta chains share one sample of origin, sequenced in a study of beta chain features in type 1 diabetes. These TCRs are of unknown antigen specificity. Expressed TCRB transcripts were sequenced because the entire RNA isolate underwent reverse transcription. Produced via immunoSEQ multiplex PCR; TCRdb's table is partial and in-frame only. The sample lists about 230,000 clones, 16% occurring once. Overall study results and limits: Type 1 diabetes patients had TCRB CDR3s that were shorter (moderately but significantly so) in all four CD4+ subsets.

Input material: naive CD4+ T cells from blood. Receptors originate from a man aged 25-40 years with type 1 diabetes.

The chain employs TRBV7-2 and TRBJ1-1; D uncertain. The germline V gene encodes CDR1 SGHTA and CDR2 FQGNSA. This CDR3 has 13 residues. Trimming took off 3 bases at V and 0 bases at J, with 5 bases between the two ends. Here the CDR3 reads CASSFSVNTEAFF. The CDR3 DNA sequence: TGTGCCAGCAGCTTTTCAGTGAACACTGAAGCTTTCTTT.

This rearrangement joins TRBV5-1 to TRBJ2-2; TRBD1 agrees at 8 bases. The length of the CDR3 is 14 residues. Germline lookup yields CDR1 SGHRS and CDR2 YFSETQ. Trimming took 4 bases from V and 5 from J; bases not matched to a gene: 4. CDR3 sequence: CASSAGQGTGELFF. The CDR3, as DNA: TGCGCCAGCAGCGCCGGACAGGGAACCGGGGAGCTGTTTTTT.

The J gene is TRBJ2-1, the V gene TRBV29-1, with 9 positions matching TRBD2. Germline lookup yields CDR1 SQVTM and CDR2 ANQGSEA. Losses at the gene ends were 6 bases for V and 0 bases for J; bases not matched to a gene: 12. CDR3 size: 17 residues. The CDR3 is CSVAHGTSLSSYNEQFF. CDR3 DNA sequence: TGCAGCGTCGCCCATGGGACTAGCCTAAGCTCCTACAATGAGCAGTTCTTC.

The CDR3 protein is CASSVRTSGRGEQYF. CDR3 bases: TGTGCCAGCAGCGTTCGGACTAGCGGGAGGGGCGAGCAGTACTTC. The J gene is TRBJ2-7, the V gene TRBV9; TRBD2 matches 15 bases. Germline V gene sequence: CDR1 SGDLS, CDR2 YYNGEE. This CDR3 is 15 amino acids long. V was pared by 2 bases and J by 6 bases, with 3 bases of the junction left unmatched.

The rearrangement joins TRBV10-3 to TRBJ2-7, with D perhaps TRBD1 (6 bases). The CDR3 consists of 19 residues. Germline CDR1 reads ENHRY; CDR2 reads SYGVKD. Between the trimmed V and J ends, which lost 0 bases and 4 bases, there was a span of 25 bases. CDR3 in amino acids: CAISESLTGTSSLSYEQYF. CDR3 nucleotide sequence: TGTGCCATCAGTGAGTCTCTAACCGGGACATCTTCACTATCATACGAGCAGTACTTC.

The sample holds a few counts of this clone. V and J are TRBV29-1 and TRBJ1-1, with D perhaps TRBD1 (5 bases). This CDR3 has 13 amino acids. Germline loops: CDR1 SQVTM, CDR2 ANQGSEA. Trimming shortened V by 5 bases and J by 6 bases, and 16 bases separated the two germline ends. The chain's CDR3 is CSVPRGRTSEAFF. The CDR3, as DNA: TGCAGCGTTCCTCGGGGACGGACATCTGAAGCTTTCTTT.

J is TRBJ1-2 and V is TRBV2, with D uncertain. The CDR3 runs to 13 residues. Germline values: CDR1 SNHLY, CDR2 FYNNEI. V was trimmed by 9 bases and J by 3 bases, leaving 14 bases between them. For the CDR3, the DNA is TGTGCCAGTCCTCCGGGATCGGACTATGGCTACACCTTC. Residues: CASPPGSDYGYTF.

This chain connects TRBV27 to TRBJ2-1, with TRBD2 identical over 11 bases. The CDR3 contains 17 residues. CDR1 and CDR2 (germline): MNHEY, SMNVEV (reference sequence). After removal of 6 bases from V and 2 bases from J, the junction contained 9 bases not matched to a gene. The CDR3 region is CASRRTSGSGAYNEQFF. DNA for the CDR3: TGTGCCAGCAGGAGAACTAGCGGGAGTGGTGCCTACAATGAGCAGTTCTTC.